This T cell receptor (beta chain) was captured by sequencing in a study of blood T cell repertoires in COVID-19. As for the study in general: Acute and convalescent COVID-19 specimens originated in the United States, Italy and Spain.

Trimming cost V 6 bases and J 7 bases; bases outside gene matches: 14. Germline lookup yields CDR1 SGHNT and CDR2 YYREEE (reference sequence). This CDR3 is 16 amino acids long. Data came from immunoSEQ multiplex PCR; TCRdb stores just in-frame clones and leaves some out. The profile shows around 260,000 clones, under 90% of them singletons. The chain recombines TRBV5-4 with TRBJ2-2; 8 bases are a match to TRBD2. This sequence was found in a woman aged 40 to 50 who had recovered from COVID-19. The source material was peripheral blood. DNA of the CDR3: TGTGCCAGCACGCCGTGGGGTAGCGGGAATATCGGGGAGCTGTTTTTT. Its translation is CASTPWGSGNIGELFF.